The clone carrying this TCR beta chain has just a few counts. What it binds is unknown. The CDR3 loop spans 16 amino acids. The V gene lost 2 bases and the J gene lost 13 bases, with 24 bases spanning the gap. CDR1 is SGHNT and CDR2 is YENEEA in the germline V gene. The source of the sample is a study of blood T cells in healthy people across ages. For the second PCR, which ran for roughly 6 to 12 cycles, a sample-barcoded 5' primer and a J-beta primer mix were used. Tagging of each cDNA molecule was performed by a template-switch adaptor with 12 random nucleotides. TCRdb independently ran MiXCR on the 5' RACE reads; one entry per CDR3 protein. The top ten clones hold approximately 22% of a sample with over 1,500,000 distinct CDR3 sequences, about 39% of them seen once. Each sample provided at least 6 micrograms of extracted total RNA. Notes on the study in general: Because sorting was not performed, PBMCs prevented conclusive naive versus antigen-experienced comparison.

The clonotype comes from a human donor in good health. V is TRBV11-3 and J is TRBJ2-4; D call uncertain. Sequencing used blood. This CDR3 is CASSLTDTYAYNEQYF. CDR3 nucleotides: TGTGCCAGCAGCTTAACCGACACCTATGCCTACAATGAGCAGTACTTC.